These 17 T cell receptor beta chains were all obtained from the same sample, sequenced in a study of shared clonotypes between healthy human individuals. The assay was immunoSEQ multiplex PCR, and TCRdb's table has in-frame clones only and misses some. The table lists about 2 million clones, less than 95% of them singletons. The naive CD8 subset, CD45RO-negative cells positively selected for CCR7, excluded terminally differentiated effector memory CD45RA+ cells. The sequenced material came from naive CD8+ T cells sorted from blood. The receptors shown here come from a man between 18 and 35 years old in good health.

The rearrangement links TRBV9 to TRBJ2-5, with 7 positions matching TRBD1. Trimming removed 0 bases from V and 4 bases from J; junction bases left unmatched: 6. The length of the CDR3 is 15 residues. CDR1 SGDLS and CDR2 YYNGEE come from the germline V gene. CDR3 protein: CASSVARTGLETQYF. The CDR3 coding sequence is TGTGCCAGCAGCGTAGCTCGGACAGGCTTAGAGACCCAGTACTTC.

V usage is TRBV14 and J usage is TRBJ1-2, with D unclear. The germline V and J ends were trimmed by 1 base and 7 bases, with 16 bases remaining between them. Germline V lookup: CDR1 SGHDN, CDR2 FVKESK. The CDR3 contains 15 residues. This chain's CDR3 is CASSQGGPAGGGYTF. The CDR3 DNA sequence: TGTGCCAGCAGCCAAGGCGGGCCCGCAGGAGGTGGCTACACCTTC.

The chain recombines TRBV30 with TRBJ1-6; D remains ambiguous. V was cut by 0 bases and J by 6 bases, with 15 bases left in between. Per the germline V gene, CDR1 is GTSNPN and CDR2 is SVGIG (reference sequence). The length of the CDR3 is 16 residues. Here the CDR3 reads CAWSVPRFDFNSPLHF. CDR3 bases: TGTGCCTGGAGTGTCCCCAGATTCGACTTTAATTCACCCCTCCACTTT.

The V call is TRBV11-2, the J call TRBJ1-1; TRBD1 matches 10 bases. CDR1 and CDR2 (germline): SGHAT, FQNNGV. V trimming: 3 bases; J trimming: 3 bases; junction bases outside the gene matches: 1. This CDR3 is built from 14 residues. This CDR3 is CASSLDRGYTEAFF. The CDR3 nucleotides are TGTGCCAGCAGCTTGGACAGGGGGTACACTGAAGCTTTCTTT.

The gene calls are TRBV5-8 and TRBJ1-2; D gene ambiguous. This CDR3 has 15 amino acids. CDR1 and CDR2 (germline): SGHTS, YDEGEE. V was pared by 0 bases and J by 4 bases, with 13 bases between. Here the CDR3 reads CASSLETVEGYGYTF. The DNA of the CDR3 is TGTGCCAGCAGCTTGGAGACGGTTGAGGGCTATGGCTACACCTTC.

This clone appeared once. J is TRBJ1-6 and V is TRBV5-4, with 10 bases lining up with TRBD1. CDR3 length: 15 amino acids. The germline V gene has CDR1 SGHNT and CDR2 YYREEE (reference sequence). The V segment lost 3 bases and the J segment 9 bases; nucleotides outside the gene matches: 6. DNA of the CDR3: TGTGCCAGCAGCTCCCAGACAGGGGGCTTTTCACCCCTCCACTTT. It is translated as CASSSQTGGFSPLHF.

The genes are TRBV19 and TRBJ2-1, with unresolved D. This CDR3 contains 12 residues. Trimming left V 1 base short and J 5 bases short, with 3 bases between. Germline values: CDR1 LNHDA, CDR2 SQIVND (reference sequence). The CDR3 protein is CASSIVDNEQFF. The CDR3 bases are TGTGCCAGTAGTATAGTTGACAATGAGCAGTTCTTC.

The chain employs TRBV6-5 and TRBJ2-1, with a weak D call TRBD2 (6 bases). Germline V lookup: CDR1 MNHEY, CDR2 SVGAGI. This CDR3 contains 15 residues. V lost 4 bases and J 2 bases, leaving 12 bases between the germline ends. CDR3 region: CASSSLRETYNEQFF. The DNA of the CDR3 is TGTGCCAGCAGTTCCCTTCGGGAGACCTACAATGAGCAGTTCTTC.

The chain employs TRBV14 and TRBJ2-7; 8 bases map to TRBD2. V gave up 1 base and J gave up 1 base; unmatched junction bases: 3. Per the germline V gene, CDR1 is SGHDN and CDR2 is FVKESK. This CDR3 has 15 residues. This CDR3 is CASSQGSGSSYEQYF. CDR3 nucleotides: TGTGCCAGCAGCCAAGGAAGCGGGAGTTCCTACGAGCAGTACTTC.

CDR3 DNA sequence: TGTGCCAGCAGCCCGTGGGGGGAGACCCAGTACTTC. Translation gives CASSPWGETQYF. This chain connects TRBV7-9 to TRBJ2-5; D assignment may be TRBD1 or TRBD2 (5 bases each). The CDR3 covers 12 residues. Germline V lookup: CDR1 SEHNR, CDR2 FQNEAQ (reference sequence). Trimming shortened V by 5 bases and J by 5 bases, and 9 bases separated the two germline ends.

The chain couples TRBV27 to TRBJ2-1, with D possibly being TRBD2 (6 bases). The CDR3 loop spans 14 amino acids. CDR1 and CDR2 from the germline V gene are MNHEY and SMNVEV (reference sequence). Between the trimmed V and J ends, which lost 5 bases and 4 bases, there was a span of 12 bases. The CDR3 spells CASSPWRDYNEQFF. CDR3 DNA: TGTGCCAGCAGTCCCTGGAGGGATTACAATGAGCAGTTCTTC.

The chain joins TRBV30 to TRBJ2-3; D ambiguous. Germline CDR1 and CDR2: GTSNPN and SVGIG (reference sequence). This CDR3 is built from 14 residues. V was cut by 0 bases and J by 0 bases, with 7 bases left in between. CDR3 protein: CAWSVGASTDTQYF. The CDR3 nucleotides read TGTGCCTGGAGTGTAGGTGCTAGCACAGATACGCAGTATTTT.

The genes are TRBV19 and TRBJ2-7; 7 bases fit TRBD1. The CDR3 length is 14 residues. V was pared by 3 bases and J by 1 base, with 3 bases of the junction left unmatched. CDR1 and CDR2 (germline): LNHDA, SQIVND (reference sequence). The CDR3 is CASSILDRSYEQYF. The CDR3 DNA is TGTGCCAGTAGTATTCTGGACAGGTCCTACGAGCAGTACTTC.

The CDR3 region has the DNA TGTGCCAGCTCACCAGGAGGGAGCACTGAAGCTTTCTTT. Translated: CASSPGGSTEAFF. The gene calls are TRBV18 and TRBJ1-1; no reliable D call. Germline lookup yields CDR1 KGHSH and CDR2 LQKENI. The V and J ends lost 2 bases and 4 bases respectively, with 8 bases between them. The CDR3 covers 13 residues.

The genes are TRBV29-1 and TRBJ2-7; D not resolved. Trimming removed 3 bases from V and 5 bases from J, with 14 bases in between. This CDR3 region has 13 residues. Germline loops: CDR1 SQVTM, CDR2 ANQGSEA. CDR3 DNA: TGCAGCGTTGATGGTATAGGGTTGAACGAGCAGTACTTC. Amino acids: CSVDGIGLNEQYF.

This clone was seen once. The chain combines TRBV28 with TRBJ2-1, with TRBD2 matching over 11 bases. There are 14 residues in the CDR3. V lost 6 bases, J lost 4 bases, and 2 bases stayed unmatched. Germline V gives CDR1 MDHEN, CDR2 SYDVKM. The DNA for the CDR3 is TGTGCCAGCAGCGGGACTAGCGGATACAATGAGCAGTTCTTC. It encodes CASSGTSGYNEQFF.

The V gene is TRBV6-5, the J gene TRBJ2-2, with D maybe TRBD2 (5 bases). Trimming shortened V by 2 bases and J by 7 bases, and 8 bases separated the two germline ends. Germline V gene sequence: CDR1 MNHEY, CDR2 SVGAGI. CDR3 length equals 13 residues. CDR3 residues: CASSYGGFGELFF. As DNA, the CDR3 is TGTGCCAGCAGTTACGGCGGGTTCGGGGAGCTGTTTTTT.